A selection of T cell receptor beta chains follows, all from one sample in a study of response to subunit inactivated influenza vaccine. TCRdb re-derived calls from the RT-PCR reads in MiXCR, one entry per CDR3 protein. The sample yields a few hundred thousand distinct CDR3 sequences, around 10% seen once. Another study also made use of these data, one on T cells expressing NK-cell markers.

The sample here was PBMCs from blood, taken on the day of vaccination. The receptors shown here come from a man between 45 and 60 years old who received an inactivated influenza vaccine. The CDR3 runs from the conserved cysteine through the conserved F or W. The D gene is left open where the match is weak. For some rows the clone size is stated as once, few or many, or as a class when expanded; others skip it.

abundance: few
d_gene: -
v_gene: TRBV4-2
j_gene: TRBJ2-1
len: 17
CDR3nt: TGTGCCAGCAGCCAAGAAACTCATAGCACCGGCGGGGATGAGCAGTTCTTC
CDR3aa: CASSQETHSTGGDEQFF

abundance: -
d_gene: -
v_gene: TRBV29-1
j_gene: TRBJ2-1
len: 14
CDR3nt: TGCAGCGTCGAGGGCCCTACTAGATACAATGAGCAGTTCTTC
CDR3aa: CSVEGPTRYNEQFF

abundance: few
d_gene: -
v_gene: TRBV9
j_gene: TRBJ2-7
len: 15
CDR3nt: TGTGCCAGCAGCGTGCATAGCGAGAGCTCCTACGAGCAGTACTTC
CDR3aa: CASSVHSESSYEQYF

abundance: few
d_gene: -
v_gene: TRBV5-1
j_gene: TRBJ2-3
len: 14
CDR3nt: TGCGCCAGCAGCTTGGTATTGGTCACAGATACGCAGTATTTT
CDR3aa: CASSLVLVTDTQYF

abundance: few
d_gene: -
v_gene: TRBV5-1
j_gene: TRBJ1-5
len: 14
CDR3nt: TGCGCCAGCGGACCGGGGGGGAGCAATCAGCCCCAGCATTTT
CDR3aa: CASGPGGSNQPQHF

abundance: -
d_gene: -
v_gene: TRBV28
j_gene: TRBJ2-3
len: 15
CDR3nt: TGTGCCAGCAGTTCAAGGGACTCGATCACAGATACGCAGTATTTT
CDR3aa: CASSSRDSITDTQYF

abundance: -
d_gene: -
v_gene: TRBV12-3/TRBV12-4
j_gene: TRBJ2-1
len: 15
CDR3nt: TGTGCCAGCACCCGGGCCGGGACGCCAGTCAATGAGCAGTTCTTC
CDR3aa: CASTRAGTPVNEQFF

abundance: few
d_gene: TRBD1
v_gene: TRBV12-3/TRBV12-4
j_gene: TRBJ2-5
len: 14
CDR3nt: TGTGCCAGCAGTTCAGACAGGGCAAGGGAGACCCAGTACTTC
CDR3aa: CASSSDRARETQYF

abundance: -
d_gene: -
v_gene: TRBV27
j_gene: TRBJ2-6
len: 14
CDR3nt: TGTGCCAGCAGTGCCCTCTCTGGGGCCAACGTCCTGACTTTC
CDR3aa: CASSALSGANVLTF

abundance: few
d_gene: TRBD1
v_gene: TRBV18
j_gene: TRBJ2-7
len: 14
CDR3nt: TGTGCCAGCTCACCTGGCCGGACAGGGACCGAGCAGTACTTC
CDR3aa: CASSPGRTGTEQYF

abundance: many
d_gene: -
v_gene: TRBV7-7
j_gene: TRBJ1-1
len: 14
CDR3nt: TGTGCCAGCAGCTTAGACCAGCAAGACACTGAAGCTTTCTTT
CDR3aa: CASSLDQQDTEAFF

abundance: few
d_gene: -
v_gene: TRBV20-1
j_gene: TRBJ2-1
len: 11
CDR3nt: TGCAGTGGGGGAGACTACAATGAGCAGTTCTTC
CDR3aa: CSGGDYNEQFF

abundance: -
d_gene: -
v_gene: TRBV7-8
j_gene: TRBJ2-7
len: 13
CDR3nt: TGTGCCAGCAGCTTTGGCAGCTGGACGCAGCAGTACTTC
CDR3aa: CASSFGSWTQQYF

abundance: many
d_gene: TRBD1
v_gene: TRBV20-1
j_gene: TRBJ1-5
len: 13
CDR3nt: TGCAGTGCTAGCCGACAGGGTGATCAGCCCCAGCATTTT
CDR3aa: CSASRQGDQPQHF

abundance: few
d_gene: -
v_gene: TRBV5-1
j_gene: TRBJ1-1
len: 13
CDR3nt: TGCGCCAGCAGCTTCAAACAGAACACTGAAGCTTTCTTT
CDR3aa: CASSFKQNTEAFF

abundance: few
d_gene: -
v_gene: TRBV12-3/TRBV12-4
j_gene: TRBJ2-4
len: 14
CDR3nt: TGTGCCAGCAGTATCGACACGGCCAAAAACATTCAGTACTTC
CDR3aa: CASSIDTAKNIQYF

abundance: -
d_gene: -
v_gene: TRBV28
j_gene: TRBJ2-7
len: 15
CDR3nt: TGTGCCAGCAGTTTCTTTGGGTCAGTCTCCTACGAGCAGTACTTC
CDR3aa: CASSFFGSVSYEQYF

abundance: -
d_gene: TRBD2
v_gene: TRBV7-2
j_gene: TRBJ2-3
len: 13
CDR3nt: TGTGCCAGCAGCGGTACTAGCGTTGGTACGCAGTATTTT
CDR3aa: CASSGTSVGTQYF

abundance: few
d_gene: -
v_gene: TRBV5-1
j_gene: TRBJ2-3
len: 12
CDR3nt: TGCGCCAGCAGGTTCAGCACAGATACGCAGTATTTT
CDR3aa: CASRFSTDTQYF

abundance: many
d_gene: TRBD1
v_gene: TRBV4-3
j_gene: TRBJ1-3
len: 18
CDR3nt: TGCGCCAGCAGCCAAGCCTGGACAGGGGCCACCTCTGGAAACACCATATATTTT
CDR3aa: CASSQAWTGATSGNTIYF

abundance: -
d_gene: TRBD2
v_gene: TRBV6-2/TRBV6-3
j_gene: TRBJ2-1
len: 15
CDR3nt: TGTGCCAGCAGCCGACTAGCGGGAGGGTGGAATGAGCAGTTCTTC
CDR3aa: CASSRLAGGWNEQFF

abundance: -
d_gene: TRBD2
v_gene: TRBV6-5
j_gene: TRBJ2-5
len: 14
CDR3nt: TGTGCCAGCAGTTACTCGAGCGGGGTGGAGACCCAGTACTTC
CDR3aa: CASSYSSGVETQYF

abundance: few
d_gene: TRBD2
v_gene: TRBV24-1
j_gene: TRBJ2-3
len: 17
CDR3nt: TGTGCCACCAGTGCTAGCGGGAGCGCTCTCATCACAGATACGCAGTATTTT
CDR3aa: CATSASGSALITDTQYF

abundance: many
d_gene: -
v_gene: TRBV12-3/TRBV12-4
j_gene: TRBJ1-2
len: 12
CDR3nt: TGTGCCAGCAGTTTACAGGGCCGGGGCTACACCTTC
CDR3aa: CASSLQGRGYTF

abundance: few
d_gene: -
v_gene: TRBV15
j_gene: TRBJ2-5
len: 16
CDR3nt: TGTGCCACCAGCAGAGCCCGTTGGGGGCTGGGGGAGACCCAGTACTTC
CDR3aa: CATSRARWGLGETQYF

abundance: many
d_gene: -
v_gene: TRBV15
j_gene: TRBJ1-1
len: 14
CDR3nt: TGTGCCACCAGCAGAGATTTGGGGGGTAAAGAAGCTTTCTTT
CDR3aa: CATSRDLGGKEAFF

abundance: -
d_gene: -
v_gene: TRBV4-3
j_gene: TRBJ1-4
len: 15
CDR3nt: TGCGCCAGCAGCCAACTGACAAGCGCTAATGAAAAACTGTTTTTT
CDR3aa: CASSQLTSANEKLFF

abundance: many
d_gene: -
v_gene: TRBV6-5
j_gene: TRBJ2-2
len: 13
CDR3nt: TGTGCCAGCAGTTCCCGTTCTTCCGGGGAGCTGTTTTTT
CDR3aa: CASSSRSSGELFF

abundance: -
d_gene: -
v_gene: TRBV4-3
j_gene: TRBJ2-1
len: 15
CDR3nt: TGCGCCAGCAGCCAAGTGGGCGGAGGCTACAATGAGCAGTTCTTC
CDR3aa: CASSQVGGGYNEQFF

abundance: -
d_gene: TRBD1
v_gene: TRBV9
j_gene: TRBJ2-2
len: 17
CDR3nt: TGTGCCAGCAGCGTAGGATCCCGGGACAGGGTAATCGGGGAGCTGTTTTTT
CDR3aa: CASSVGSRDRVIGELFF

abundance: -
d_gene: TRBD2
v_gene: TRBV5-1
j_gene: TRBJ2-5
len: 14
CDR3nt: TGCGCCAGCAGCGAGGGACTAGGAGGCGAGACCCAGTACTTC
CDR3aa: CASSEGLGGETQYF

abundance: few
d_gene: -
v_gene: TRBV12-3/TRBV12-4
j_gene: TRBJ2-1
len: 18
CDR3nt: TGTGCCAGCACCATTCTCGGCCCCGCCCTGGGGTCCTACAATGAGCAGTTCTTC
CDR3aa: CASTILGPALGSYNEQFF

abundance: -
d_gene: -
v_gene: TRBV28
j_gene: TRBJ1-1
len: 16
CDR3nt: TGTGCCAGCAGTTTATTGGGTCCAGGGCGAGAGACTGAAGCTTTCTTT
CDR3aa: CASSLLGPGRETEAFF

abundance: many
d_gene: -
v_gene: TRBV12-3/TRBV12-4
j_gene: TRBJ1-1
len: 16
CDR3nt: TGTGCCAGCAGTTTAGAGGGGGGGAGAGGGTTGGCTGAAGCTTTCTTT
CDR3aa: CASSLEGGRGLAEAFF

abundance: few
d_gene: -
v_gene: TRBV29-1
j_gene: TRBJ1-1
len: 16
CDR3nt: TGCAGCGTACTACAATGGGACGCAAAAAGGCGTACTGAAGCTTTCTTT
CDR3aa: CSVLQWDAKRRTEAFF

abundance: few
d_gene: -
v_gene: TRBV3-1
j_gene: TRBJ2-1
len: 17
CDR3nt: TGTGCCAGCAGCCAAGAGGTAGTGGTGGGGATTTACAATGAGCAGTTCTTC
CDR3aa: CASSQEVVVGIYNEQFF

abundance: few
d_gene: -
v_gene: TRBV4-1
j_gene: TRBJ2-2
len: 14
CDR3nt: TGCGCCAGCAGCCAAGAAATGAACACCGGGGAGCTGTTTTTT
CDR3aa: CASSQEMNTGELFF

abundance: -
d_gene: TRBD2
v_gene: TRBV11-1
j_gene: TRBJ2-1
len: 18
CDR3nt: TGTGCCAGCAGCTTAGGTTCCGGGAGGGCCCCCCCCTACAATGAGCAGTTCTTC
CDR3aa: CASSLGSGRAPPYNEQFF

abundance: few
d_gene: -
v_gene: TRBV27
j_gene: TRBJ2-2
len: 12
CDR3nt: TGTGCCAGCAGAAATATAGGCGGGGAGCTGTTTTTT
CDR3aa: CASRNIGGELFF

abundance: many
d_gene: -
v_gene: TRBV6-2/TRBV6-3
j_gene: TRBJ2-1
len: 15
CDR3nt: TGTGCCAGCAGTTACGGGAGGTTAGCGGTCAATGAGCAGTTCTTC
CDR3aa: CASSYGRLAVNEQFF

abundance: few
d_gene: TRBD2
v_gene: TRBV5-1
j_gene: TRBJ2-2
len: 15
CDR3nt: TGCGCCAGCATACTAGCGGGACCGGGAACCGGGGAGCTGTTTTTT
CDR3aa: CASILAGPGTGELFF

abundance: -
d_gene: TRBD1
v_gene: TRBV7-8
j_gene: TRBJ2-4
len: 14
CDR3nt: TGTGCCAGCAGCAAGGACAGGGCCGGGTACATTCAGTACTTC
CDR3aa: CASSKDRAGYIQYF

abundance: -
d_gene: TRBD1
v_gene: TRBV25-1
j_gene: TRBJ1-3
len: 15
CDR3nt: TGTGCCAGCAGTGACCAACAGGGGGTCGCGGGCACCATATATTTT
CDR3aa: CASSDQQGVAGTIYF

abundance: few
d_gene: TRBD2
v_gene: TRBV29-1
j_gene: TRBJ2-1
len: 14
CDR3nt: TGCAGCGTTTGTAGGACTAGCGGAAACAATGAGCAGTTCTTC
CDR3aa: CSVCRTSGNNEQFF